Detailed here is one T cell receptor (beta chain). Its antigen remains unidentified. These data belong to a study of post-analysis software for immune sequencing data. Study-wide findings and caveats: Higher frequency in patients than in controls was seen for about five TRBV segments, with TRBV5-6, TRBV5-1 and TRBV20-1 among them. Samples from a shared batch, those prepared together, strongly co-clustered by F measure.

Tagging with unique molecular identifiers was a feature of the TCR beta cDNA libraries. TCRdb processed the PCR reads anew with MiXCR; each CDR3 protein has one entry. The sample consists of hundreds of thousands of distinct CDR3 sequences, roughly 46% of them appearing once. Between the trimmed V and J ends, which lost 4 bases and 7 bases, there was a span of 20 bases. CDR3 length equals 16 residues. The germline V gene has CDR1 LGHDT and CDR2 YNNKEL (reference sequence). The V gene is TRBV3-1, the J gene TRBJ2-1; D possibly matches TRBD1 or TRBD2 (6 bases each). Sequencing used blood. The TCR originated in a girl aged 10-17 years with multiple sclerosis. In nucleotides, the CDR3 is TGTGCCAGCAGCCCGCAGAATAGGGGGGTCCGGAATGAGCAGTTCTTC. This codes for CASSPQNRGVRNEQFF.